This T cell receptor beta chain was recovered during a study of blood T cell repertoires in COVID-19. Overall study context: There were acute and convalescent COVID-19 samples, and they came from the United States, Italy and Spain. PBMCs, B-cell-depleted T cells, or T cells were the source of the cDNA or gDNA that made up the material.

How the authors handled the data: Reference gene primers were amplified, and this amplification served to estimate nucleated cell counts. TCRdb keeps only in-frame clones here, not all; method: immunoSEQ multiplex PCR. V, J and clone size are taken as reported in that table, and D and trimming were inferred from the DNA itself. The sample holds a few hundred thousand clones, 80% to 90% seen once. In Seattle, patients joined the study during active infection and were tracked longitudinally. The CDR3 length is 17 residues. The ends lost 4 bases at V and 5 bases at J; junction bases unmatched: 13. CDR1 and CDR2 (germline): SGHRS, YFSETQ.

This rearrangement joins TRBV5-1 to TRBJ2-3; TRBD2 agrees at 10 bases. The receptor was isolated from a young woman with COVID-19, enrolled during active disease. Specimen: peripheral blood. The DNA for the CDR3 is TGCGCCAGCAGCCGGGCCCCCGTTTCTAGCGGGGGAGATACGCAGTATTTT. Its protein product is CASSRAPVSSGGDTQYF. Full variable domain (outside the CDR3, taken from reference TRBV5-1 and TRBJ2-3): KAGVTQTPRYLIKTRGQQVTLSCSPISGHRSVSWYQQTPGQGLQFLFEYFSETQRNKGNFPGRFSGRQFSNSRSEMNVSTLELGDSALYLCASSRAPVSSGGDTQYFGPGTRLTVL.